This T cell receptor (beta chain) was identified in a study of T cells in Graves' hyperthyroidism and ophthalmopathy. Across the study: Peripheral blood specimens were obtained at initial diagnosis, prior to any treatment.

The CDR3 has 13 amino acids. The V end was cut by 1 base, the J end by 5 bases, with 8 bases between. Germline CDR1 reads KGHSH; CDR2 reads LQKENI. It was RNA transcripts that yielded the amplified TCR beta CDR3 regions. HTBI primers drove first-round RT-PCR of the TCR CDR3. TCRdb ran MiXCR on the multiplex PCR reads and lists one entry per CDR3 protein. The table shows around 690,000 distinct CDR3 sequences, with less than 25% occurring only once. This clonotype was found a few times. The sample taken for sequencing was blood. This TCR derives from a man aged 25-40 years with Graves' ophthalmopathy. V usage is TRBV18 and J usage is TRBJ2-5; D perhaps matches TRBD2 (5 bases). Here the CDR3 DNA reads TGTGCCAGCTCACCACGGCGGGCTGAGACCCAGTACTTC. Its protein is CASSPRRAETQYF.